These T cell receptor beta chains were read from a single sample in a study of cytomegalovirus exposure and HLA in healthy donors. Libraries were prepared by immunoSEQ multiplex PCR; TCRdb keeps only in-frame clonotypes and omits some of them. The table has some 160,000 clones, approximately 73% seen once. Input material: PBMCs. The receptors here all came from a young woman in good health and CMV-seropositive. Both conserved end residues are part of each CDR3. Fields, in order: clone size, D gene, V gene, J gene, CDR3 protein, CDR3 DNA. The D gene is left open where the match is weak. The size field is filled for only some rows; it gives once, few, many or a size class.

clone_size: few; d_call: TRBD2; v_call: TRBV5-1; j_call: TRBJ2-5; cdr3_aa: CASSLGLAGGFQETQYF; cdr3_nt: TGCGCCAGCAGCTTAGGACTAGCGGGGGGGTTTCAAGAGACCCAGTACTTC
clone_size: NA; d_call: NA; v_call: TRBV7-9; j_call: TRBJ2-5; cdr3_aa: CASREHTETQYF; cdr3_nt: TGTGCCAGCAGAGAACATACCGAGACCCAGTACTTC
clone_size: NA; d_call: NA; v_call: TRBV14; j_call: TRBJ1-2; cdr3_aa: CASSHTTTQPYTF; cdr3_nt: TGTGCCAGCAGCCATACGACTACCCAACCCTACACCTTC
clone_size: NA; d_call: TRBD1; v_call: TRBV29-1; j_call: TRBJ1-2; cdr3_aa: CSVEQDREPHGYTF; cdr3_nt: TGCAGCGTTGAACAGGACAGGGAGCCCCATGGCTACACCTTC
clone_size: NA; d_call: NA; v_call: TRBV19; j_call: TRBJ1-5; cdr3_aa: CASRNRTVGHF; cdr3_nt: TGTGCCAGTAGGAATAGGACAGTCGGGCATTTT
clone_size: NA; d_call: NA; v_call: TRBV5-6; j_call: TRBJ2-1; cdr3_aa: CASSLVVDTNLYNEQFF; cdr3_nt: TGTGCCAGCAGCTTGGTAGTTGACACAAACCTTTACAATGAGCAGTTCTTC
clone_size: NA; d_call: TRBD1; v_call: TRBV15; j_call: TRBJ2-2; cdr3_aa: CATSRDRDRAVAGELFF; cdr3_nt: TGTGCCACCAGCAGAGATAGGGACAGGGCTGTCGCCGGGGAGCTGTTTTTT
clone_size: few; d_call: NA; v_call: TRBV7-9; j_call: TRBJ1-1; cdr3_aa: CASTPLPGEATEAFF; cdr3_nt: TGTGCCAGCACCCCATTACCGGGAGAGGCCACTGAAGCTTTCTTT
clone_size: NA; d_call: NA; v_call: TRBV7-8; j_call: TRBJ2-7; cdr3_aa: CASSLGLGVGDEQYF; cdr3_nt: TGTGCCAGCAGCTTAGGTCTAGGGGTAGGAGACGAGCAGTACTTC
clone_size: NA; d_call: NA; v_call: TRBV30; j_call: TRBJ1-6; cdr3_aa: CAWTQEPRAPLHF; cdr3_nt: TGTGCCTGGACACAGGAGCCCAGGGCACCCCTCCACTTT
clone_size: NA; d_call: TRBD1; v_call: TRBV18; j_call: TRBJ1-1; cdr3_aa: CASSGTGYTEAFF; cdr3_nt: TGTGCCAGCTCCGGGACAGGATACACTGAAGCTTTCTTT
clone_size: few; d_call: TRBD2; v_call: TRBV29-1; j_call: TRBJ2-3; cdr3_aa: CSASGGPADTQYF; cdr3_nt: TGCAGCGCTAGCGGGGGCCCCGCAGATACGCAGTATTTT
clone_size: NA; d_call: TRBD1; v_call: TRBV9; j_call: TRBJ1-6; cdr3_aa: CASSASPRQGGSPLHF; cdr3_nt: TGTGCCAGCAGCGCATCCCCCAGACAGGGAGGTTCACCCCTCCACTTT
clone_size: NA; d_call: NA; v_call: TRBV23-1; j_call: TRBJ1-4; cdr3_aa: CASKSTGPNEKLFF; cdr3_nt: TGCGCCAGCAAGTCAACAGGCCCTAATGAAAAACTGTTTTTT
clone_size: NA; d_call: NA; v_call: TRBV29-1; j_call: TRBJ1-2; cdr3_aa: CSVEVAGVFYDGYTF; cdr3_nt: TGCAGCGTTGAAGTAGCGGGGGTCTTTTATGATGGCTACACCTTC
clone_size: NA; d_call: NA; v_call: TRBV9; j_call: TRBJ2-7; cdr3_aa: CASSPQDRTEQYF; cdr3_nt: TGTGCCAGCAGCCCCCAGGACAGAACCGAGCAGTACTTC
clone_size: few; d_call: TRBD2; v_call: TRBV11-2; j_call: TRBJ2-3; cdr3_aa: CASSLGGSGGADTQYF; cdr3_nt: TGTGCCAGCAGCTTAGGTGGTAGCGGGGGCGCAGATACGCAGTATTTT
clone_size: few; d_call: NA; v_call: TRBV15; j_call: TRBJ2-1; cdr3_aa: CATSRDGGAAYNEQFF; cdr3_nt: TGTGCCACCAGCAGAGATGGGGGGGCGGCCTACAATGAGCAGTTCTTC
clone_size: few; d_call: NA; v_call: TRBV6-4; j_call: TRBJ1-6; cdr3_aa: CASSDFGSPLHF; cdr3_nt: TGTGCCAGCAGTGACTTCGGTTCACCCCTCCACTTT
clone_size: NA; d_call: NA; v_call: TRBV16; j_call: TRBJ2-5; cdr3_aa: CASSQSASGRETQYF; cdr3_nt: TGTGCCAGCAGCCAATCGGCCAGTGGGAGAGAGACCCAGTACTTC
clone_size: NA; d_call: NA; v_call: TRBV30; j_call: TRBJ1-1; cdr3_aa: CAVKGVEVTEAFF; cdr3_nt: TGTGCTGTCAAGGGGGTTGAGGTCACTGAAGCTTTCTTT
clone_size: NA; d_call: TRBD2; v_call: TRBV4-2; j_call: TRBJ2-1; cdr3_aa: CASSQVEGLAFNEQFF; cdr3_nt: TGTGCCAGCAGCCAAGTTGAGGGACTAGCCTTCAATGAGCAGTTCTTC
clone_size: NA; d_call: NA; v_call: TRBV11-2; j_call: TRBJ2-1; cdr3_aa: CASSPRLPNRSEQFF; cdr3_nt: TGTGCCAGCAGCCCGCGACTCCCCAATAGATCTGAGCAGTTCTTC
clone_size: NA; d_call: TRBD2; v_call: TRBV11-1; j_call: TRBJ2-3; cdr3_aa: CASSARLAGGRWGTDTQYF; cdr3_nt: TGTGCCAGCAGCGCCAGACTAGCGGGGGGGCGATGGGGCACAGATACGCAGTATTTT